Listed below are T cell receptor beta chains from one sample, sequenced in a study of OX40 agonist ivuxolimab in advanced cancers. Produced via immunoSEQ multiplex PCR; TCRdb's table is partial and in-frame only. The sample includes about 82,000 clones, 88% seen only once; the top ten take less than 0.85%. The specimen was CD4+ or CD8+ T cells sorted from blood, collected in a trial of the OX40 agonist ivuxolimab. These TCRs come from an adult with an advanced solid tumor such as melanoma, head and neck, liver or kidney cancer. Both conserved end residues are part of each CDR3. D genes are given only for firm matches. A row's size may be missing; if present it is once, few, many or a size class.

V: TRBV9
size: .
D: TRBD2
J: TRBJ2-7
DNA: TGTGCCAGCAGCGTACTGTCTAGCGGGACGAGCTCCTACGAGCAGTACTTC
CDR3: CASSVLSSGTSSYEQYF

V: TRBV6-5
size: once
D: TRBD2
J: TRBJ2-7
DNA: TGTGCCAGCAGCCCCGCAGCGGGAGTTTATGAGCAGTACTTC
CDR3: CASSPAAGVYEQYF

V: TRBV19
size: .
D: .
J: TRBJ2-1
DNA: TGTGCCAGTACCAATGGGGCCAGGCGAGGTGAGCAGTTCTTC
CDR3: CASTNGARRGEQFF

V: TRBV30
size: .
D: TRBD2
J: TRBJ2-3
DNA: TGTGCCTGGAGTGTAGGACTAGCGGGAGACGATACGCAGTATTTT
CDR3: CAWSVGLAGDDTQYF

V: TRBV28
size: medium-sized
D: TRBD1
J: TRBJ2-2
DNA: TGTGCCAGCAGTTCACCGGGACAGGGGGCCGGGGAGCTGTTTTTT
CDR3: CASSSPGQGAGELFF

V: TRBV4-3
size: once
D: .
J: TRBJ1-1
DNA: TGCGCCAGCAGCCAATCTCCGGGACGCGGGAACACTGAAGCTTTCTTT
CDR3: CASSQSPGRGNTEAFF

V: TRBV18
size: .
D: TRBD1
J: TRBJ2-5
DNA: TGTGCCAGCTCACCACCCGGGACAGGGAGAGGAGAGACCCAGTACTTC
CDR3: CASSPPGTGRGETQYF

V: TRBV6-1
size: .
D: TRBD1
J: TRBJ2-4
DNA: TGTGCCAGCAGTGAAGGGACAGGGAAAAACATTCAGTACTTC
CDR3: CASSEGTGKNIQYF

V: TRBV29-1
size: .
D: .
J: TRBJ2-1
DNA: TGCAGCGCCAATCGAGGGTTGAGCTCCTACAATGAGCAGTTCTTC
CDR3: CSANRGLSSYNEQFF

V: TRBV6-6
size: once
D: .
J: TRBJ2-7
DNA: TGTGCCAGCTCCTTGGGGACATTTCCCTACGAGCAGTACTTC
CDR3: CASSLGTFPYEQYF

V: TRBV12-5
size: once
D: .
J: TRBJ2-2
DNA: TGTGCTAGTGGGAGGCCCACCGGGGAGCTGTTTTTT
CDR3: CASGRPTGELFF

V: TRBV19
size: .
D: TRBD1
J: TRBJ1-4
DNA: TGTGCCAGTAGTTACGACAGGGATAATGAAAAACTGTTTTTT
CDR3: CASSYDRDNEKLFF

V: TRBV2
size: few
D: .
J: TRBJ1-2
DNA: TGTGCCAGCAGAGTTGACACAAAATCCTATGGCTACACCTTC
CDR3: CASRVDTKSYGYTF

V: TRBV7-2
size: .
D: .
J: TRBJ1-1
DNA: TGTGCCAGCAGCACCAGGGGTCGGAACACTGAAGCTTTCTTT
CDR3: CASSTRGRNTEAFF

V: TRBV9
size: .
D: TRBD2
J: TRBJ2-2
DNA: TGTGCCAGCAGCGGCCCCCAAGCGGGAGGGGTCGGGGAGCTGTTTTTT
CDR3: CASSGPQAGGVGELFF

V: TRBV6-1
size: .
D: TRBD1
J: TRBJ1-2
DNA: TGTGCCAGCAGTGCTCGGACAGGCTATGGCTACACCTTC
CDR3: CASSARTGYGYTF

V: TRBV18
size: .
D: .
J: TRBJ1-5
DNA: TGTGCCAGCCCACCAAGGCAGCAGGGGAGTCAGCCCCAGCATTTT
CDR3: CASPPRQQGSQPQHF

V: TRBV11-2
size: .
D: .
J: TRBJ2-1
DNA: TGTGCCAGCAGCTCCCAGGGCGCGGATGTGGAGCAGTTCTTC
CDR3: CASSSQGADVEQFF

V: TRBV11-2
size: .
D: .
J: TRBJ1-1
DNA: TGTGCCAGCAGCTTACAGAGGGGAGGTGATGAAGCTTTCTTT
CDR3: CASSLQRGGDEAFF

V: TRBV28
size: .
D: .
J: TRBJ1-5
DNA: TGTGCCAGCTATGTCGGCAATCAGCCCCAGCATTTT
CDR3: CASYVGNQPQHF

V: TRBV5-1
size: .
D: TRBD2
J: TRBJ2-3
DNA: TGCGCCAGCATGTCCCGAGCGGGAGCTAGCACAGATACGCAGTATTTT
CDR3: CASMSRAGASTDTQYF